This TCR beta chain was obtained from a study of blood T cell repertoires in COVID-19. Study information: Researchers got acute and convalescent COVID-19 samples from the United States, Italy and Spain. The analysed material was cDNA or gDNA that came from T cells, B-cell-depleted T cells, or PBMCs.

Original processing methods: Estimation of nucleated cell counts relied on the amplification of reference gene primers. Profiled with immunoSEQ multiplex PCR; TCRdb holds only in-frame clones, not every one. V and J calls and clone size come straight from that table; D and trimming were deduced from the DNA. Among 210,000 or so clones listed, just over 90% were seen once. Germline-derived CDR1 and CDR2 are MNHEY and SMNVEV (reference sequence). The CDR3 has 16 amino acids. Deletions cut 5 bases from V and 1 base from J, with 17 bases between. Sequenced input: peripheral blood. The TCR comes from a man aged 30 to 39 with acute or convalescent COVID-19. The chain links TRBV27 to TRBJ1-2; D gene unclear. DNA for the CDR3: TGTGCCAGCAGTCCTCATCCGCGAGGGCTTAACTATGGCTACACCTTC. Translating it yields CASSPHPRGLNYGYTF.